These T cell receptor beta chains were read from a single sample in a study of T cell repertoires in cytomegalovirus infection. TCRdb fed the reads into MiXCR, producing one record per CDR3 protein. Among approximately 250,000 distinct CDR3 sequences listed, approximately 9.1% were seen once. Sequenced sample: PBMCs. The source of these receptors is a human donor in good health (CMV status not recorded). Some clones in this sample may be carry-over from other donors' samples. The CDR3 runs from the conserved cysteine through the conserved F or W. The D gene is left open where the match is weak. Size is omitted from some rows. Given values are once, few, many or a class for expanded clones.

CDR3	DNA	J	D	size	V
CASSQNPGDYGYTF	TGTGCCAGCAGCCAAAATCCAGGTGACTATGGCTACACCTTC	TRBJ1-2	-	few	TRBV4-2
CASSLGLAGGLGEQFF	TGCGCCAGCAGCTTGGGACTAGCGGGAGGGCTTGGTGAGCAGTTCTTC	TRBJ2-1	TRBD2	few	TRBV5-1
CASSHQGANQPQHF	TGTGCCAGCAGCCATCAGGGGGCGAATCAGCCCCAGCATTTT	TRBJ1-5	TRBD1	-	TRBV14
CASSLRQGDYGYTF	TGTGCCAGCAGCTTACGTCAGGGGGACTATGGCTACACCTTC	TRBJ1-2	TRBD1	many	TRBV7-2
CASSLGQGASGANVLTF	TGTGCCAGCAGCCTAGGACAGGGAGCGTCTGGGGCCAACGTCCTGACTTTC	TRBJ2-6	TRBD1	-	TRBV7-6
CASSRDRVANYGYTF	TGTGCCAGTAGTCGGGACAGGGTAGCTAACTATGGCTACACCTTC	TRBJ1-2	TRBD1	many	TRBV19
CASSVRQGNTEAFF	TGTGCCAGCAGCGTCCGACAGGGTAACACTGAAGCTTTCTTT	TRBJ1-1	TRBD1	many	TRBV7-2
CASSFREATYNEQFF	TGTGCCAGCTCCTTTAGGGAGGCCACCTACAATGAGCAGTTCTTC	TRBJ2-1	-	many	TRBV7-8
CASNAAVRAGELFF	TGTGCCAGCAACGCGGCCGTGAGGGCCGGGGAGCTGTTTTTT	TRBJ2-2	-	many	TRBV12-3/TRBV12-4
CASSIATGQGYNEQFF	TGTGCCAGTAGTATAGCTACGGGACAGGGGTACAATGAGCAGTTCTTC	TRBJ2-1	TRBD1	many	TRBV19
CASSREGGNQPQHF	TGTGCCAGCAGCCGGGAGGGGGGCAATCAGCCCCAGCATTTT	TRBJ1-5	-	-	TRBV5-5
CASSQDHGTSLRTQYF	TGTGCCAGCAGCCAAGATCACGGGACTTCGTTAAGGACCCAGTACTTC	TRBJ2-5	-	many	TRBV3-1
CATSRQTSGLSTDTQYF	TGTGCCACCAGCCGTCAGACTAGCGGACTTAGCACAGATACGCAGTATTTT	TRBJ2-3	TRBD2	few	TRBV15
CASRNFLNTDTQYF	TGTGCCAGCAGAAACTTCTTGAACACAGATACGCAGTATTTT	TRBJ2-3	-	-	TRBV7-2
CASSRLTSITDTQYF	TGTGCCAGCAGCCGACTAACATCTATTACAGATACGCAGTATTTT	TRBJ2-3	-	many	TRBV28
CASSSRLNSEAFF	TGTGCCAGTAGTTCCCGGCTGAACTCTGAAGCTTTCTTT	TRBJ1-1	-	many	TRBV19
CSANDLTGTTEKLFF	TGCAGTGCTAACGACCTGACAGGTACAACTGAAAAACTGTTTTTT	TRBJ1-4	-	-	TRBV20-1
CSAFTGNYGYTF	TGCAGTGCTTTCACAGGGAACTATGGCTACACCTTC	TRBJ1-2	-	few	TRBV20-1